This T cell receptor (beta chain) stems from a study of blood T cell repertoires in COVID-19. Here immunoSEQ multiplex PCR was the method, and the copy in TCRdb shows in-frame clones only, minus some. The sample lists around 300,000 clones; roughly 86% were seen once. Sequencing input: PBMCs or T cells enriched from blood (not recorded which). The origin of this receptor is a woman in her 30s who had recovered from COVID-19.

The CDR3 DNA sequence: TGTGCCAGCAGCTTGTTACAGGCATATAACTCTGGGGCCAACGTCCTGACTTTC. Its protein is CASSLLQAYNSGANVLTF. The rearrangement links TRBV5-6 to TRBJ2-6; D possibly corresponds to TRBD1 (5 bases). The CDR3 spans 18 residues. Trimming removed 1 base from V and 0 bases from J, with 14 bases in between. Germline loops: CDR1 SGHDT, CDR2 YYEEEE.